This entry lists 4 T cell receptor beta chains sequenced from one sample in a study of blood T cell repertoires in COVID-19 (dated by TCRdb to 2018 to 2020). Libraries were built with the immunoSEQ multiplex PCR assay. As stored in TCRdb, this immuneACCESS dataset retains in-frame rearrangements with V and J assigned. A fraction of the clones does not appear; measured against another copy, unresolved V genes explain less than half of the discrepancy, and the remainder lacks a known reason. The sample table holds around 100,000 clones, of which roughly 84% were seen once. 5% to 8% of the sample comes from the top ten. Sequenced: peripheral blood. All receptors come from a human donor in a cohort sampled during active COVID-19.

The chain links TRBV28 to TRBJ2-3; D perhaps matches TRBD1 (6 bases). Trimming removed 6 bases at V and 1 base at J, with 14 bases between. The CDR3 consists of 15 residues. Germline values: CDR1 MDHEN, CDR2 SYDVKM. The CDR3 DNA sequence: TGTGCCAGCAGCCATACAGGGAAGGGCACAGATACGCAGTATTTT. This encodes CASSHTGKGTDTQYF.

The rearrangement joins TRBV6-6 to TRBJ2-5; D might be TRBD1 (5 bases). The CDR3 totals 12 residues. Trimming removed 6 bases at V and 4 bases at J, with 9 bases between. Germline CDR1 reads MNHNY; CDR2 reads SVGAGI (reference sequence). CDR3 nucleotides: TGTGCCAGCAGACCCGACAGAGAGACCCAGTACTTC. Translated, it gives CASRPDRETQYF.

The CDR3 bases are TGTGCCAGCAGTTTTTCAGAACAGGGGGTGTACAATGAGCAGTTCTTC. It specifies CASSFSEQGVYNEQFF. This chain connects TRBV28 to TRBJ2-1; 8 bases match TRBD1. CDR1 MDHEN and CDR2 SYDVKM come from the germline V gene. The J segment lost 4 bases and the V segment lost 3 bases, leaving 8 bases of the junction unmatched. This CDR3 spans 16 amino acids.

The chain couples TRBV11-1 to TRBJ1-1; 7 bases match TRBD1. The V segment lost 5 bases and the J segment 6 bases; nucleotides outside the gene matches: 9. The CDR3 has 14 amino acids. Germline V gives CDR1 SGHAT, CDR2 FQDESV (reference sequence). The CDR3 reads CASSITGVVAEAFF. The CDR3 nucleotides read TGTGCCAGCAGCATAACAGGGGTTGTAGCTGAAGCTTTCTTT.